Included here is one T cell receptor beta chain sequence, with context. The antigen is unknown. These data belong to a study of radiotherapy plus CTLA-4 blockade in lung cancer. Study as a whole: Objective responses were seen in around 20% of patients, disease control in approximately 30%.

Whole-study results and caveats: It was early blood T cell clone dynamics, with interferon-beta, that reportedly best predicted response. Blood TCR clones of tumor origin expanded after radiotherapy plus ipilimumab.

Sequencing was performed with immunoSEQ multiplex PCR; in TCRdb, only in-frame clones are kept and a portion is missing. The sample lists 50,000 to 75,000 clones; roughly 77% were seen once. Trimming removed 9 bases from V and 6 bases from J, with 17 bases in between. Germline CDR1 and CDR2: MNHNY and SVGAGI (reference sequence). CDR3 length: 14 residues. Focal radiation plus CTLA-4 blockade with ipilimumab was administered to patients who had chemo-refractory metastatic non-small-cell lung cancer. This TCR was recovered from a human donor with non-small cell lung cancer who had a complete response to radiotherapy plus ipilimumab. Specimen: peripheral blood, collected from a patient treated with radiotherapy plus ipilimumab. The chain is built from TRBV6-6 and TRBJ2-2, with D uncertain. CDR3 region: CASSPALYAGELFF. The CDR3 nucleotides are TGTGCCAGTTCCCCAGCGCTCTATGCCGGGGAGCTGTTTTTT.